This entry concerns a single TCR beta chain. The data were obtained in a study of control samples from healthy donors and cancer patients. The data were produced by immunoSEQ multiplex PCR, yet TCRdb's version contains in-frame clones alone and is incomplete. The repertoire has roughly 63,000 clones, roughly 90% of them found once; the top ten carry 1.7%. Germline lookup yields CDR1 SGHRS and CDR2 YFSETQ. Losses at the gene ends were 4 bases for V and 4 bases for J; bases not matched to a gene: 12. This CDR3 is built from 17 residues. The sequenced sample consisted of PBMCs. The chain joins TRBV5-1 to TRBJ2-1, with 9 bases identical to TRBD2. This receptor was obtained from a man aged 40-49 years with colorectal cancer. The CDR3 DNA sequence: TGCGCCAGCAGCCCCAGAGGCAGCGGGGGGCTGTACAATGAGCAGTTCTTC. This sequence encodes CASSPRGSGGLYNEQFF. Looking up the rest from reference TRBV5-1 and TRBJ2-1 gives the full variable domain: KAGVTQTPRYLIKTRGQQVTLSCSPISGHRSVSWYQQTPGQGLQFLFEYFSETQRNKGNFPGRFSGRQFSNSRSEMNVSTLELGDSALYLCASSPRGSGGLYNEQFFGPGTRLTVL.